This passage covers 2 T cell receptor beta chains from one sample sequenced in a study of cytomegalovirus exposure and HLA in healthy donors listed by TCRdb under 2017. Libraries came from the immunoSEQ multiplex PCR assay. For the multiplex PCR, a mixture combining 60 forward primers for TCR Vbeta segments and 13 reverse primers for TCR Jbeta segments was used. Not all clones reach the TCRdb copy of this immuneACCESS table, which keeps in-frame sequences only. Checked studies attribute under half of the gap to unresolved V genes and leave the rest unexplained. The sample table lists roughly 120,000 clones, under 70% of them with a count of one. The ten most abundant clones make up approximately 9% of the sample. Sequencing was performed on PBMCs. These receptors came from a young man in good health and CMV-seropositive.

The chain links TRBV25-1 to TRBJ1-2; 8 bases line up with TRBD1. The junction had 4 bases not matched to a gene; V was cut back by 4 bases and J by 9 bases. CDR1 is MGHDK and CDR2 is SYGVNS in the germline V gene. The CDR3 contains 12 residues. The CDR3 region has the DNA TGTGCCAGCAGTGGACAGGGGATTCGCTACACCTTC. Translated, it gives CASSGQGIRYTF.

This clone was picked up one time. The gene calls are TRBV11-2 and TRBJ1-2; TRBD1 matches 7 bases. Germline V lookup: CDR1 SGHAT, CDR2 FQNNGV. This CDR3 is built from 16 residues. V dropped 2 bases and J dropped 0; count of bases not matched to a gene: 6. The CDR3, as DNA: TGTGCCAGCAGCTTACGGGGGACAGATACTAACTATGGCTACACCTTC. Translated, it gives CASSLRGTDTNYGYTF.